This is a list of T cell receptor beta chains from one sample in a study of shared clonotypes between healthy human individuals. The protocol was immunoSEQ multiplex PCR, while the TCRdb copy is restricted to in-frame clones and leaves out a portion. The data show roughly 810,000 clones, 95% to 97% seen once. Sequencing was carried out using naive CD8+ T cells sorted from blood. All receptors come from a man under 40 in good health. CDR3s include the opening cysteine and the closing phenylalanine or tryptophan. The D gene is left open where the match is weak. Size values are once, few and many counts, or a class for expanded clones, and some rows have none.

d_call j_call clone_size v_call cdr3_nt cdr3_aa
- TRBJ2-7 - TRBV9 TGTGCCAGCAGCGATGGGAGATCCTACGAGCAGTACTTC CASSDGRSYEQYF
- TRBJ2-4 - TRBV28 TGTGCCAGCAGTTTTCCCGGGGTAGCCAAAAACATTCAGTACTTC CASSFPGVAKNIQYF
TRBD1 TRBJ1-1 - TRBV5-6 TGTGCCAGCAGCATTATCGAACAGGGGGTGTTGAACACTGAAGCTTTCTTT CASSIIEQGVLNTEAFF
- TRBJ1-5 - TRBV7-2 TGTGCCAGCAGTTTGACAGATCTTAGCAATCAGCCCCAGCATTTT CASSLTDLSNQPQHF
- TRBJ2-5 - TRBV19 TGTGCCAGTAGTAAGGAGTTGGGGAAAGAGACCCAGTACTTC CASSKELGKETQYF
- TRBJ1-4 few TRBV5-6 TGTGCCAGCAGCTTGGTCTTTGACGAAGCAACTAATGAAAAACTGTTTTTT CASSLVFDEATNEKLFF
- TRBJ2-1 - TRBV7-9 TGTGCCAGCAGCTTAGTTGACGGGACACCGGGTGTCAATGAGCAGTTCTTC CASSLVDGTPGVNEQFF
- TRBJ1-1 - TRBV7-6 TGTGCCAGCACCGCATCGGGGTTTGGGGGGAACACTGAAGCTTTCTTT CASTASGFGGNTEAFF
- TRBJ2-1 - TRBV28 TGTGCCAGCAGTTTGTTCAATCGGTACAATGAGCAGTTCTTC CASSLFNRYNEQFF
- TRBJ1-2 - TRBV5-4 TGTGCCAGCAGCCCGAGGGGGGGCCATAACTATGGCTACACCTTC CASSPRGGHNYGYTF
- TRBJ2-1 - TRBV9 TGTGCCAGCAGCGCACAGGGTTATGAGCAGTTCTTC CASSAQGYEQFF
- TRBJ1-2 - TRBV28 TGTGCCAGCAGAGGGGGTTATGACTATGGCTACACCTTC CASRGGYDYGYTF
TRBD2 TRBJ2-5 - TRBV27 TGTGCCAGCAGTCTACTAGCGGGAGTGGAGACCCAGTACTTC CASSLLAGVETQYF
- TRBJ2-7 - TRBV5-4 TGTGCCAGCAGCTTGGGAGTGTACGAGCAGTACTTC CASSLGVYEQYF
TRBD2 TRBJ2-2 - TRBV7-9 TGTGCCAGCAGCACACCTCGGGACTACAACACCGGGGAGCTGTTTTTT CASSTPRDYNTGELFF
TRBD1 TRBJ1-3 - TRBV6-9 TGTGCCAGCAGCACCAAGACAGGGGTCTCTGGAAACACCATATATTTT CASSTKTGVSGNTIYF
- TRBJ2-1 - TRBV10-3 TGTGCCATTGGGGAGTCCGAAGCCTACAATGAGCAGTTCTTC CAIGESEAYNEQFF
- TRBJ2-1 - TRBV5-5 TGTGCCAGCAGCGTCAAGAATGAGCAGTTCTTC CASSVKNEQFF
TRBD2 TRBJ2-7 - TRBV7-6 TGTGCCAGCAGCCAACTAGCGAGCTCCTACGAGCAGTACTTC CASSQLASSYEQYF
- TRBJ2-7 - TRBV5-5 TGTGCCAGCAGCTCTACCTACGAGCAGTACTTC CASSSTYEQYF
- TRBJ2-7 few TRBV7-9 TGTGCCAGCAGCCCTGACTACGAGCAGTACTTC CASSPDYEQYF
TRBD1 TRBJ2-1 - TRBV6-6 TGTGCCAGCAGTGCCCACAGGGGGGAGCAGTTCTTC CASSAHRGEQFF
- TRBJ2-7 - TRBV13 TGTGCCAGCAGCTTAGGCCCGGGGAATGCGAGACTAACCAACTTC CASSLGPGNARLTNF
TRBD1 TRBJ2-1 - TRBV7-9 TGTGCCAGCAGCCAAAGTAACCAGGGACAGGGGACCACCAGGCAGTTCTTC CASSQSNQGQGTTRQFF
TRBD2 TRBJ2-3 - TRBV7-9 TGTGCCAGCAGCTTAGGACTAGCGGGAGTGGAAGATACGCAGTATTTT CASSLGLAGVEDTQYF
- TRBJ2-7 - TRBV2 TGTGCCACCACAGGGCTAGAGCAGTACTTC CATTGLEQYF
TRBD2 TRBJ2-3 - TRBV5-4 TGTGCCAGCAGCTTACTAGCGGGAGGAAACACAGATACGCAGTATTTT CASSLLAGGNTDTQYF
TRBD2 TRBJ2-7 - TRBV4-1 TGCGCCAGCAGCGGGAGGGACCGACCCTACGAGCAGTACTTC CASSGRDRPYEQYF
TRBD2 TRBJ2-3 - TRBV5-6 TGTGCCAGCAGCACGAGCGGGAGTGGGAGCACAGATACGCAGTATTTT CASSTSGSGSTDTQYF
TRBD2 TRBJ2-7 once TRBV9 TGTGCCAGCAGCGTAAGAGAAGCGGGATTCTACGAGCAGTACTTC CASSVREAGFYEQYF
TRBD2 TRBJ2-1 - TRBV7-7 TGTGCCAGACCTAGCGGGAGCTACAATGAGCAGTTCTTC CARPSGSYNEQFF
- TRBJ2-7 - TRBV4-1 TGCGCCAGCAGCCAAGCTTGGAGGTCCGACGAGCAGTACTTC CASSQAWRSDEQYF
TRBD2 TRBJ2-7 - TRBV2 TGTGCCAGCGGGCGGCTAGCGGTACCCTACGAGCAGTACTTC CASGRLAVPYEQYF
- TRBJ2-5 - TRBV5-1 TGCGCCAGCCGCGGGGCGGGCGAAGAGACCCAGTACTTC CASRGAGEETQYF
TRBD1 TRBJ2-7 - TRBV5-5 TGTGCCAGCAGAATCCGGGACAGCCTCTCCTACGAGCAGTACTTC CASRIRDSLSYEQYF
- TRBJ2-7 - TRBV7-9 TGTGCCAGCAGCGAAGGTCTCCACGAGCAGTACTTC CASSEGLHEQYF
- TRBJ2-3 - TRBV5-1 TGCGCCAGCAGCTTAGCCCAGGGGAATGCAGATACGCAGTATTTT CASSLAQGNADTQYF
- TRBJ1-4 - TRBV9 TGTGCCAGCAGCCGACACGGGGAAAAACTGTTTTTT CASSRHGEKLFF
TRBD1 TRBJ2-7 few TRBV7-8 TGTGCCAGCAGCTTGAGACAGGGTGAGATCGCCTACGAGCAGTACTTC CASSLRQGEIAYEQYF
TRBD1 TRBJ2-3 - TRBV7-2 TGTGCCAGCAGCTACACGACAGGGAGCACAGATACGCAGTATTTT CASSYTTGSTDTQYF
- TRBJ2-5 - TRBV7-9 TGTGCCAGCAGCCCCGGAGGGGGATGGGAGACCCAGTACTTC CASSPGGGWETQYF
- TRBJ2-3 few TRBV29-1 TGCAGCGTTGTACCGGTTACTGCAGATACGCAGTATTTT CSVVPVTADTQYF
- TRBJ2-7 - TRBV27 TGTGCCAGCAGTTTATCGGCGGGAACTTACGAGCAGTACTTC CASSLSAGTYEQYF
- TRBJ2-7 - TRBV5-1 TGCGCCAGCAGCCCCGGACAGGGAGGGGAGCAGTACTTC CASSPGQGGEQYF
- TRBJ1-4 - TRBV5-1 TGCGCCAGCAGCTTAAGCCGCCCGAATGAAAAACTGTTTTTT CASSLSRPNEKLFF
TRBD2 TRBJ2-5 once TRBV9 TGTGCCAGCAACCAAGCGGGAGCGGAGACCCAGTACTTC CASNQAGAETQYF
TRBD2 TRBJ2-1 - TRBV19 TGTGCCAGTAGTAGTCCCTCCGCCGGGACTAGCAGATACAATGAGCAGTTCTTC CASSSPSAGTSRYNEQFF
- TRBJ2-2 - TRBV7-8 TGTGCCAGCCTGGGCGGGACAACTAACACCGGGGAGCTGTTTTTT CASLGGTTNTGELFF
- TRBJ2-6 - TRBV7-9 TGTGCCAGCAGCTTATTACCCCTAGAGGGGGCCAACGTCCTGACTTTC CASSLLPLEGANVLTF
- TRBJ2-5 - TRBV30 TGTGCCTGGGGGTCTGGGGAGACCCAGTACTTC CAWGSGETQYF
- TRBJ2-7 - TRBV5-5 TGTGCCAGCAGCTTTTGGGACCAAACCTACGAGCAGTACTTC CASSFWDQTYEQYF
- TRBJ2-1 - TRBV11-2 TGTGCCAGCAGCCCATCCCGACTAACCTCCTACAATGAGCAGTTCTTC CASSPSRLTSYNEQFF
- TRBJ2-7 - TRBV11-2 TGTGCCAGCAGATCCCCAGGAGGGTACGAGCAGTACTTC CASRSPGGYEQYF
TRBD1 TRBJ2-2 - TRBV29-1 TGCAGCGCTACCGGGACAGGCAACACCGGGGAGCTGTTTTTT CSATGTGNTGELFF
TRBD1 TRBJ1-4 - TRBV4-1 TGCGCCAGCAGCCAACCTCTTAGACAGGGCCGAGAAAAACTGTTTTTT CASSQPLRQGREKLFF